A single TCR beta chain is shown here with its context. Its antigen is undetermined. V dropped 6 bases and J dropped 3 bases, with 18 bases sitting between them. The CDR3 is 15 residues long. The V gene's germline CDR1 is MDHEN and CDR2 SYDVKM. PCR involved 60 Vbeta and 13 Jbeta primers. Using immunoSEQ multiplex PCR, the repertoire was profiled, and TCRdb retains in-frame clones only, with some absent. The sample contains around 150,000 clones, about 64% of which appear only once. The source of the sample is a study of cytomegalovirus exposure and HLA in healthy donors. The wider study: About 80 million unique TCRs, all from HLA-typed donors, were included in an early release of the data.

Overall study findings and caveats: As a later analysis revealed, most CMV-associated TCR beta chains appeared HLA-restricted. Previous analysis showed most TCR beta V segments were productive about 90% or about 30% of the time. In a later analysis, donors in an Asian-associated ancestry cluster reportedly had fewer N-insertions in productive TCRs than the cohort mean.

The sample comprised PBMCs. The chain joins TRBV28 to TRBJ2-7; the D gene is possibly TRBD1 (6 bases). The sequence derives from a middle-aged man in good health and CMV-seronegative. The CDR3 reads CASSQPGTPFYEQYF. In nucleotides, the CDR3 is TGTGCCAGCAGCCAACCCGGGACACCCTTCTACGAGCAGTACTTC.